This T cell receptor (beta chain) derives from a study of blood T cells in healthy people across ages. The table lists this clonotype with a few counts. Sample-barcoded 5' priming and a J-beta primer mix drove a second PCR of 7 to 11 cycles. Each CDR3 protein gets one entry after TCRdb re-called the 5' RACE reads with MiXCR. In the table there are fewer than 1,000,000 distinct CDR3 sequences, around half of which are singletons. The CDR3 totals 17 residues. V was clipped by 6 bases and J by 6 bases, with 23 bases between them. Each donor had approximately 10 milliliters of peripheral blood drawn. The sample was blood. This rearrangement joins TRBV12-3 or TRBV12-4 to TRBJ2-2, with D uncertain. This TCR came from a man at least 80 years old in good health. Written as DNA, the CDR3 is TGTGCCAGCAGCACCGAAACAGTGCGGTCGGGTGCCGGGGAGCTGTTTTTT. Encoded protein: CASSTETVRSGAGELFF.